This TCR beta chain was recovered during a study of spatial heterogeneity in lung cancer. On the study more broadly: Alpha-chain sequences were consistently detected in smaller numbers than beta-chain sequences.

The germline CDR1 and CDR2 sequences are SGHAT and FQNNGV. The CDR3 totals 15 residues. The V and J ends lost 5 bases and 0 bases, in that order; junction bases with no gene match: 5. Judged by abundance, this clonotype is medium-sized. Specified time point: sample taken at primary tumor resection. Without sorting, whole RNA was sequenced from tumor, nontumor lung or frozen PBMC. The donor population consisted of 72 patients with untreated, early-stage non-small cell lung cancer. All TCR cDNA molecules were individually tagged with a unique molecular identifier. TCRdb reprocessed the 5' RACE reads with MiXCR, giving one entry per CDR3 protein. The data contain roughly 10,000 distinct CDR3 sequences, 3.9% of them singletons.

The TCR comes from a male donor with early-stage non-small cell lung cancer. Sequenced material: normal lung tissue next to the tumor, taken at surgery. The J gene is TRBJ2-3, the V gene TRBV11-2, with 7 bases fitting TRBD1. The chain's CDR3 is CASSRGQTSTDTQYF. The DNA for the CDR3 is TGTGCCAGCAGCAGGGGACAGACTAGCACAGATACGCAGTATTTT. The full variable domain, its missing parts supplied by reference TRBV11-2 and TRBJ2-3, is EAGVAQSPRYKIIEKRQSVAFWCNPISGHATLYWYQQILGQGPKLLIQFQNNGVVDDSQLPKDRFSAERLKGVDSTLKIQPAKLEDSAVYLCASSRGQTSTDTQYFGPGTRLTVL.